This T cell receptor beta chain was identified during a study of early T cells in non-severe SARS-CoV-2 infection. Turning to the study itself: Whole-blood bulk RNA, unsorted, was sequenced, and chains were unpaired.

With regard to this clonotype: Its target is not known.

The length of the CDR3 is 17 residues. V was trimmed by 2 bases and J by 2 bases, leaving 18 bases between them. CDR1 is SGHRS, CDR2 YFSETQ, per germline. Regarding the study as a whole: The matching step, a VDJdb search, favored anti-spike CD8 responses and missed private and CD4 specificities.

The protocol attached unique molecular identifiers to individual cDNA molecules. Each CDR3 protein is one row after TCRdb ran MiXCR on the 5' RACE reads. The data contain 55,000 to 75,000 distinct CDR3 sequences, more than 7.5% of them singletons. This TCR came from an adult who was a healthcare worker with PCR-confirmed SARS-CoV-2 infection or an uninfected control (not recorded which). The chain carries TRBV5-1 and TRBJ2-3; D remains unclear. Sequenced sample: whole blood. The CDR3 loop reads CASSFRTKPQATDTQYF. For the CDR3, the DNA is TGCGCCAGCAGCTTCCGGACCAAGCCTCAAGCCACAGATACGCAGTATTTT.